What follows describes a single T cell receptor beta chain. As TCR cDNA was made by 5'RACE template switching, a universal primer site and UMIs were added. TCRdb re-called the 5' RACE reads through MiXCR, storing one row per CDR3 protein. The sample consists of some 52,000 distinct CDR3 sequences, less than 8% of them appearing once. The data are from a study of T cells after yellow fever vaccination. Study-wide results and limits: Just a small share of clonotypes turned up in the CD4 compartment as well as the CD8 compartment. Peak timing came faster in the weaker secondary response, day 5 versus 15.

V dropped 7 bases and J dropped 0 bases, with 10 bases sitting between them. The CDR3 is made up of 13 amino acids. Per germline, CDR1 SGHDT and CDR2 YYEEEE. V is TRBV5-6 and J is TRBJ1-1; D is uncertain. Sequenced here: CD8+ T cells not binding an NS4B(214-222) dextramer, sorted from PBMCs, sampled around 45 days after the first yellow fever vaccination. The receptor's source is a man aged 18 to 29 who received the YFV17D yellow fever vaccine. Written as DNA, the CDR3 is TGTGCCAGCGGAATGGGTCTGAACACTGAAGCTTTCTTT. As protein: CASGMGLNTEAFF.